The present T cell receptor beta chain was sequenced within a study of blood T cell repertoires in COVID-19. Overall study: PBMCs, B-cell-depleted T cells, or T cells were the source of the cDNA or gDNA that made up the material.

Repertoires were generated with immunoSEQ multiplex PCR, while TCRdb's copy carries only in-frame clones and drops some. The sample includes around 300,000 clones, more than 70% seen only once; the top ten take around 1.6%. The CDR3 spans 13 residues. Germline assignment: CDR1 LNHDA and CDR2 SQIVND (reference sequence). The V gene lost 3 bases and the J gene lost 8 bases, with 13 bases spanning the gap. Followed longitudinally, the Seattle patients had been enrolled during active infection. What was sequenced was peripheral blood. The V and J genes are TRBV19 and TRBJ1-1, with D unclear. The source is a woman in her twenties or thirties with COVID-19, enrolled during active disease. CDR3 in amino acids: CASSILSWREAFF. CDR3 nucleotide sequence: TGTGCCAGTAGTATCCTTTCATGGAGGGAAGCTTTCTTT. The whole variable domain, filled in from reference TRBV19 and TRBJ1-1, reads DGGITQSPKYLFRKEGQNVTLSCEQNLNHDAMYWYRQDPGQGLRLIYYSQIVNDFQKGDIAEGYSVSREKKESFPLTVTSAQKNPTAFYLCASSILSWREAFFGQGTRLTVV.